The 31 T cell receptor beta chains given below trace back to one sample, sequenced in a study of OX40 agonist ivuxolimab in advanced cancers. Receptor libraries were prepared by the immunoSEQ multiplex PCR assay. The source is immuneACCESS, and TCRdb retained only in-frame sequences with V and J called. Part of the clones is not carried over; for the studies checked, unresolved V genes explain less than half of this, and the remainder is unexplained. The sample data list tens of thousands of clones, and around four fifths of these were observed just once. The ten largest clones take up 2.5% to 3% of the sample. The sample here was CD4+ or CD8+ T cells sorted from blood, taken in a trial of the OX40 agonist ivuxolimab. These receptors were collected from an adult with an advanced solid tumor such as melanoma, head and neck, liver or kidney cancer.

This clone has a single count. The chain employs TRBV7-2 and TRBJ2-1; weak D call: TRBD2 (5 bases). The germline V gene has CDR1 SGHTA and CDR2 FQGNSA. Deletions cut 2 bases from V and 9 bases from J, with 5 bases between. The CDR3 has 11 amino acids. This CDR3 is CASSLRGEQFF. Here the CDR3 DNA reads TGTGCCAGCAGCTTACGGGGTGAGCAGTTCTTC.

J is TRBJ1-6 and V is TRBV7-9; 7 bases match TRBD1. The CDR3 contains 16 residues. Trimming cost V 5 bases and J 3 bases; bases outside gene matches: 7. Looked up from germline, CDR1 is SEHNR and CDR2 is FQNEAQ (reference sequence). The CDR3 sequence: CASSTSRGFYNSPLHF. The CDR3 coding sequence is TGTGCCAGCAGCACCTCCAGGGGGTTCTATAATTCACCCCTCCACTTT.

The gene calls are TRBV7-9 and TRBJ1-1; no reliable D call. Germline values: CDR1 SEHNR, CDR2 FQNEAQ (reference sequence). Trimming cost V 1 base and J 3 bases, with 12 bases left between them. The CDR3 has 15 amino acids. The CDR3: CASSLESLRDTEAFF. Here the CDR3 DNA reads TGTGCCAGCAGCTTAGAATCGTTGCGAGACACTGAAGCTTTCTTT.

The J gene is TRBJ1-2, the V gene TRBV20-1; possible D gene TRBD1, 5 bases. The CDR3 consists of 11 residues. CDR1 DFQATT and CDR2 SNEGSKA come from the germline V gene (reference sequence). Trimming left V 6 bases short and J 7 bases short, with 12 bases between. The CDR3 region is CSATGTSGYTF. The CDR3 nucleotides read TGCAGTGCCACCGGGACGAGTGGCTACACCTTC.

V and J are TRBV25-1 and TRBJ1-2; D is unresolved. The CDR3 contains 12 residues. V lost 3 bases to trimming and J lost 3 bases, with 5 bases between them. CDR1 is MGHDK and CDR2 is SYGVNS in the germline V gene. CDR3 sequence: CASSETDYGYTF. CDR3 coding DNA: TGTGCCAGCAGTGAGACTGACTATGGCTACACCTTC.

This rearrangement joins TRBV11-2 to TRBJ2-1, with D tentatively TRBD1 (5 bases). V was clipped by 3 bases and J by 7 bases, with 19 bases between them. The CDR3 sequence is 16 residues long. Germline assignment: CDR1 SGHAT and CDR2 FQNNGV. CDR3: CASSFTPEQAGNEQFF. The CDR3 DNA sequence: TGTGCCAGCAGCTTTACCCCCGAACAAGCAGGGAATGAGCAGTTCTTC.

J is TRBJ1-2 and V is TRBV6-5; possibly TRBD1 for D (5 bases). There are 14 residues in the CDR3. V shed 3 bases and J shed 8 bases, with 16 bases lying between them. Germline loops: CDR1 MNHEY, CDR2 SVGAGI. CDR3 loop: CASSYGGKHEGYTF. The CDR3 DNA reads as TGTGCCAGCAGTTATGGGGGGAAACATGAGGGCTACACCTTC.

V gene TRBV28 combines with J gene TRBJ2-7; weak D call: TRBD1 (6 bases). CDR1 is MDHEN, CDR2 SYDVKM, per germline. The CDR3 totals 14 residues. The germline V and J ends were trimmed by 8 bases and 5 bases, with 19 bases remaining between them. In nucleotides, the CDR3 is TGTGCCAGCGTGGGGGAGAACAGGGCCCACGAGCAGTACTTC. Translating it yields CASVGENRAHEQYF.

The V gene is TRBV7-9, the J gene TRBJ2-3; TRBD2 matches 9 bases. V lost 2 bases, J lost 0 bases, and 9 bases stayed unmatched. The CDR3 extends over 18 amino acids. CDR1 and CDR2 from the germline V gene are SEHNR and FQNEAQ (reference sequence). The CDR3 DNA reads as TGTGCCAGCAGCTTAAAGCTAGCGGGGTTTACTAGCACAGATACGCAGTATTTT. This sequence encodes CASSLKLAGFTSTDTQYF.

The V and J genes are TRBV15 and TRBJ2-1; TRBD1 agrees at 7 bases. This CDR3 has 15 residues. Germline CDR1 LNHNV, CDR2 YYDKDF (reference sequence). The V gene end was trimmed by 0 bases and the J gene end by 8 bases; junction bases not matched to a gene: 7. The CDR3 DNA follows: TGTGCCACCAGCAGAGAGGCAGGGGGTTTTGATGAGCAGTTCTTC. This sequence encodes CATSREAGGFDEQFF.

The CDR3 region is CSVEVRGNTEAFF. The CDR3 region has the DNA TGCAGCGTTGAGGTCAGGGGGAACACTGAAGCTTTCTTT. The V and J genes are TRBV29-1 and TRBJ1-1, with TRBD1 as a possible D gene (6 bases). V lost 3 bases and J 1 base, leaving 9 bases between the germline ends. Germline V lookup: CDR1 SQVTM, CDR2 ANQGSEA. This CDR3 contains 13 residues.

The chain recombines TRBV6-5 with TRBJ2-7, with a possible D match to TRBD1 (6 bases). The CDR3 sequence is 15 residues long. Looked up from germline, CDR1 is MNHEY and CDR2 is SVGAGI. Trimming shortened V by 5 bases and J by 1 base, and 15 bases separated the two germline ends. CDR3 nucleotides: TGTGCCAGCAGTCCAGGGACACTGGGGTCCTACGAGCAGTACTTC. Protein product: CASSPGTLGSYEQYF.

This chain links TRBV2 with TRBJ2-5; D ambiguous. CDR1 and CDR2 from the germline V gene are SNHLY and FYNNEI. V was cut by 2 bases and J by 3 bases, with 10 bases left in between. This CDR3 is built from 14 residues. CDR3 bases: TGTGCCAGCAGTGAAAAGAACAGTAAAGAGACCCAGTACTTC. This encodes CASSEKNSKETQYF.

The CDR3 protein is CASSPGPTTKSGNTIYF. In DNA form, the CDR3 reads TGCGCCAGCAGCCCGGGCCCGACGACCAAGTCTGGAAACACCATATATTTT. The chain has TRBV5-1 and TRBJ1-3; D ambiguous. CDR3 length: 17 amino acids. V was trimmed by 4 bases and J by 1 base, leaving 18 bases between them. CDR1 SGHRS and CDR2 YFSETQ come from the germline V gene. Full variable domain (rest looked up from reference TRBV5-1 and TRBJ1-3): KAGVTQTPRYLIKTRGQQVTLSCSPISGHRSVSWYQQTPGQGLQFLFEYFSETQRNKGNFPGRFSGRQFSNSRSEMNVSTLELGDSALYLCASSPGPTTKSGNTIYFGEGSWLTVV.

J is TRBJ1-1 and V is TRBV18, with no clear D. V was cut by 6 bases and J by 5 bases, with 7 bases left in between. The CDR3 has 11 residues. From germline, CDR1 is KGHSH and CDR2 LQKENI. This chain's CDR3 is CASSDGTEAFF. The DNA of the CDR3 is TGTGCCAGCTCCGACGGTACTGAAGCTTTCTTT.

Here the CDR3 reads CASSTPDGTASTEQFF. For the CDR3, the DNA is TGTGCCAGCAGCACCCCTGACGGGACAGCTTCAACTGAGCAGTTCTTC. The chain joins TRBV6-4 to TRBJ2-1; TRBD1 aligns across 7 bases. Germline V gene lookup returns CDR1 MRHNA and CDR2 SNTAGT. The CDR3 length is 16 residues. Losses at the gene ends were 6 bases for V and 9 bases for J; bases not matched to a gene: 17.

The V call is TRBV2, the J call TRBJ2-7, with 7 bases lining up with TRBD1. Trimming took 3 bases from V and 7 from J; bases not matched to a gene: 12. CDR1 and CDR2 (germline): SNHLY, FYNNEI. This CDR3 region has 15 residues. Here the CDR3 DNA reads TGTGCCAGCAGTGATAGCTCAGGGGGTGAGTGGGAGCAGTACTTC. Translating gives CASSDSSGGEWEQYF.

In its sample, this clone was seen a few times. CDR3 protein: CASKEGAVDQPQHF. The CDR3 DNA follows: TGTGCCAGTAAGGAGGGGGCGGTAGATCAGCCCCAGCATTTT. The J gene is TRBJ1-5, the V gene TRBV2; 7 bases fit TRBD1. CDR3 length: 14 amino acids. The V gene end was trimmed by 9 bases and the J gene end by 5 bases; junction bases not matched to a gene: 10. Germline CDR1 is SNHLY and CDR2 is FYNNEI.

This chain links TRBV11-2 with TRBJ1-4; a possible D gene is TRBD1 (6 bases). This CDR3 is built from 18 residues. Trimming stripped 5 bases from V and 3 bases from J, with 22 bases between. Germline-derived CDR1 and CDR2 are SGHAT and FQNNGV. CDR3 nucleotides: TGTGCCAGCAGCCCAGGCGGACTATGGACAGACCCTAATGAAAAACTGTTTTTT. This sequence encodes CASSPGGLWTDPNEKLFF.

This rearrangement joins TRBV29-1 to TRBJ2-1, with 9 bases aligning to TRBD2. CDR3 size: 15 residues. Germline trimming cut 2 bases from V and 4 bases from J; bases unmatched to any gene: 6. In germline, CDR1 is SQVTM, CDR2 ANQGSEA. The CDR3 reads CSVELGAGGYNEQFF. CDR3 sequence (DNA): TGCAGCGTTGAACTCGGGGCGGGGGGGTACAATGAGCAGTTCTTC.

The rearrangement links TRBV5-4 to TRBJ2-3, with 11 bases identical to TRBD2. Germline V gene sequence: CDR1 SGHNT, CDR2 YYREEE (reference sequence). The CDR3 is 15 residues long. With 4 bases clipped from V and 2 bases from J, the junction kept 3 bases outside the gene matches. CDR3 amino acids: CASSPSGGPTDTQYF. Written as DNA, the CDR3 is TGTGCCAGCAGCCCTAGCGGGGGGCCCACAGATACGCAGTATTTT.

V usage is TRBV9 and J usage is TRBJ2-5, with D perhaps TRBD1 (5 bases). CDR1 is SGDLS, CDR2 YYNGEE, per germline. Trimming stripped 4 bases from V and 5 bases from J, with 9 bases between. This CDR3 spans 12 amino acids. CDR3 nucleotide sequence: TGTGCCAGCAGCAACCCAGGGGAGACCCAGTACTTC. Translating gives CASSNPGETQYF.

The rearrangement links TRBV30 to TRBJ2-7; D may be TRBD1 (5 bases). The germline V gene encodes CDR1 GTSNPN and CDR2 SVGIG (reference sequence). The CDR3 consists of 12 residues. Written as DNA, the CDR3 is TGTGTCGCAAGGCAGGGCTGGTCCGAGCAGTACTTC. Amino acid sequence: CVARQGWSEQYF.

J is TRBJ1-4 and V is TRBV19, with a possible D match to TRBD1 (6 bases). Germline V gene lookup returns CDR1 LNHDA and CDR2 SQIVND (reference sequence). The length of the CDR3 is 15 residues. V was cut by 8 bases and J by 14 bases, with 27 bases left in between. CDR3 amino acids: CASSPPQGRALGLFF. In DNA form, the CDR3 reads TGTGCCAGTTCCCCCCCACAGGGCCGGGCTCTGGGGCTGTTTTTT.

This clone was recorded a few times. This chain uses TRBV28 with TRBJ2-4; D is uncertain. The CDR3 has 13 residues. Germline V gene sequence: CDR1 MDHEN, CDR2 SYDVKM. V lost 3 bases, J lost 8 bases, and 11 bases lay in between. In DNA, the CDR3 is TGTGCCAGCAGTTTTGGACCCGTAGACATTCAGTACTTC. It specifies CASSFGPVDIQYF.

The chain recombines TRBV9 with TRBJ2-6; D is possibly TRBD2 (5 bases). Trimming pared 0 bases from V and 4 bases from J, leaving 17 bases between. Germline loops: CDR1 SGDLS, CDR2 YYNGEE. The CDR3 sequence is 18 residues long. The CDR3, as DNA: TGTGCCAGCAGCGTAGGAGCCGGCGGGCGAAACGGGGCCAACGTCCTGACTTTC. It encodes CASSVGAGGRNGANVLTF. The full variable domain, its missing parts supplied by reference TRBV9 and TRBJ2-6, is DSGVTQTPKHLITATGQRVTLRCSPRSGDLSVYWYQQSLDQGLQFLIQYYNGEERAKGNILERFSAQQFPDLHSELNLSSLELGDSALYFCASSVGAGGRNGANVLTFGAGSRLTVL.

The chain links TRBV9 to TRBJ2-2; the D is unclear. V was cut by 2 bases and J by 2 bases, with 7 bases left in between. Germline assignment: CDR1 SGDLS and CDR2 YYNGEE. The CDR3 contains 14 residues. CDR3 DNA: TGTGCCAGCAGCGTCCCCACCAACACCGGGGAGCTGTTTTTT. The encoded protein is CASSVPTNTGELFF.

The CDR3 DNA follows: TGTGCCAGCAGTTTTGTTAGTGGCCCAGGGGAAAAACTGTTTTTT. Translation: CASSFVSGPGEKLFF. The rearrangement uses TRBV28 and TRBJ1-4; D possibly corresponds to TRBD1 (5 bases). The CDR3 sequence is 15 residues long. CDR1 is MDHEN and CDR2 is SYDVKM in the germline V gene. Between the trimmed V and J ends, which lost 3 bases and 8 bases, there was a span of 16 bases.

The V and J genes are TRBV7-3 and TRBJ2-2; unclear D gene. The V end was cut by 2 bases, the J end by 3 bases, with 13 bases between. The CDR3 contains 16 residues. Germline CDR1 is SGHTA and CDR2 is FQGTGA. The CDR3 sequence: CASSLEPLAYTGELFF. DNA for the CDR3: TGTGCCAGCAGCTTAGAGCCCTTAGCTTACACCGGGGAGCTGTTTTTT.

The genes are TRBV2 and TRBJ1-2, with 8 bases that match TRBD1. Germline V CDR1 and CDR2: SNHLY, FYNNEI. J lost 1 base, V lost 7 bases, and 8 bases had no gene match. The CDR3 covers 15 residues. This CDR3 reads CASTPGQAYNYGYTF. CDR3 nucleotide sequence: TGTGCCAGCACACCGGGACAGGCCTATAACTATGGCTACACCTTC.

The V call is TRBV4-2, the J call TRBJ2-2; D is possibly TRBD2 (5 bases). Germline CDR1 is LGHNA and CDR2 is YNFKEQ. This CDR3 region has 17 residues. The V gene lost 0 bases and the J gene lost 0 bases, with 11 bases spanning the gap. The CDR3 DNA sequence: TGTGCCAGCAGCCAAGATAGCGTCCAAGCGAACACCGGGGAGCTGTTTTTT. Protein sequence: CASSQDSVQANTGELFF.